The clone carrying this T cell receptor beta chain was picked up many times. Its antigen is unidentified. The CDR3 extends over 12 amino acids. Germline V CDR1 and CDR2: SQVTM, ANQGSEA. The data were obtained in a study of human T cells and chemical hapten exposure. General study points: Expanded TCRs created a significantly greater count of big CDR3 similarity clusters than controls did.

As for time point: pre-sensitization, week 0. The treatment: therapeutic diphenylcyclopropenone sensitization with weekly scalp DPC. Non-pregnant alopecia patients aged 18 to 70, suitable for DPC therapy. Whole blood, unfractionated, served as the material for total RNA extraction. TCRdb used MiXCR to reprocess the RACE reads, holding one entry per CDR3 protein. The table records tens of thousands of distinct CDR3 sequences, roughly 8.8% of them present only once. The source of this sequence is a woman between 40 and 50 years old with alopecia areata. Some clones in this sample may be carry-over from other donors' samples. Sequenced material: whole blood, taken in connection with sensitization to the hapten diphenylcyclopropenone (DPC). The chain uses TRBV29-1 and TRBJ2-2; TRBD2 agrees at 9 bases. The CDR3 here is CSERGETGELFF. The CDR3 DNA reads as TGCAGTGAGCGGGGGGAAACCGGGGAGCTGTTTTTT.